This TCR beta chain was recorded in a study of T cell responses to AZD1222 COVID-19 vaccine. Notes on the study in general: Along spike, vaccine-associated CD4 TCRs were found throughout, with dominance at 160-218 and 743-854. Baseline serostatus was positive in only six AZD1222 recipients. In the spike-specific TCR repertoire, nearly half reportedly target unmutated variant regions.

There are 15 residues in the CDR3. Trimming removed 5 bases from V and 3 bases from J; junction bases left unmatched: 7. Germline lookup yields CDR1 MNHEY and CDR2 SMNVEV (reference sequence). Sequenced by immunoSEQ multiplex PCR; TCRdb stores in-frame clones only, minus some. The data hold 110,000 to 150,000 clones, with roughly 90% observed a single time. On this clone itself: Its antigen is still unknown.

V gene TRBV27 combines with J gene TRBJ2-7, with TRBD1 identical over 10 bases. Specimen: peripheral blood, collected 28 days after the second AZD1222 dose. The sequence was obtained from an adult who received the AZD1222 COVID-19 vaccine. The CDR3 loop is CASSTARDRGYEQYF. The CDR3 DNA reads as TGTGCCAGCAGTACGGCTCGGGACAGGGGCTACGAGCAGTACTTC.